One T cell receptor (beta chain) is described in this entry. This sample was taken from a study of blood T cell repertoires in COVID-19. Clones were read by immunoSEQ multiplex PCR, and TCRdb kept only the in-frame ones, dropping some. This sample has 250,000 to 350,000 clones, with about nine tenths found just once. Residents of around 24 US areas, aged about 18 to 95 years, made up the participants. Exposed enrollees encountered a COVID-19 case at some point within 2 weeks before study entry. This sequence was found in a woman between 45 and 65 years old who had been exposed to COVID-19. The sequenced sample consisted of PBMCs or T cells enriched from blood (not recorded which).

The CDR3 sequence: CASSQDSSVNTEAFF. The DNA of the CDR3 is TGCGCCAGCAGCCAAGATTCCTCAGTTAACACTGAAGCTTTCTTT. The V and J genes are TRBV4-1 and TRBJ1-1; D remains unclear. There are 15 residues in the CDR3. Germline V gene data show CDR1 as MGHRA and CDR2 as YSYEKL. The V and J ends lost 0 bases and 2 bases respectively, with 10 bases between them.